Each of the 25 T cell receptor beta chains below was sequenced from the same sample in a study of shared clonotypes between healthy human individuals. CD45RO negativity and positive selection for CCR7 defined naive CD8 cells, a population that excluded terminally differentiated effector memory CD45RA+ cells. The table came from immunoSEQ multiplex PCR; TCRdb's copy has only in-frame clones and leaves some out. Among about 590,000 clones, 95% to 96% were seen once, and the ten largest hold 0.085% to 0.11%. The specimen was naive CD8+ T cells sorted from blood. These receptors were taken from a woman in her twenties or thirties in good health.

The chain employs TRBV7-9 and TRBJ2-5, with 12 positions matching TRBD2. The length of the CDR3 is 17 residues. From germline, CDR1 is SEHNR and CDR2 FQNEAQ (reference sequence). V was pared by 5 bases and J by 4 bases, with 11 bases of the junction left unmatched. This CDR3 reads CASSPGAETSGRETQYF. Here the CDR3 DNA reads TGTGCCAGCAGCCCAGGTGCCGAGACTAGCGGGAGAGAGACCCAGTACTTC.

CDR3: CASSSYWAASYEQYF. CDR3 bases: TGCGCCAGCAGCTCATACTGGGCAGCCAGCTACGAGCAGTACTTC. This chain joins TRBV4-1 and TRBJ2-5, with D unclear. The assigned J gene may be wrong: the sequence end matches TRBJ2-7 better. This CDR3 is 15 amino acids long. Germline V gene lookup returns CDR1 MGHRA and CDR2 YSYEKL.

This clone came up once. V usage is TRBV2 and J usage is TRBJ1-1; a possible D gene is TRBD1 (5 bases). Trimming shortened V by 1 base and J by 7 bases, and 16 bases separated the two germline ends. This CDR3 has 15 residues. Germline CDR1 reads SNHLY; CDR2 reads FYNNEI. The chain's CDR3 is CASSEELAGLGEAFF. The CDR3 DNA reads TGTGCCAGCAGTGAAGAGTTAGCAGGGTTGGGTGAAGCTTTCTTT.

The chain has TRBV2 and TRBJ2-7, with a tentative D call TRBD1 (6 bases). There are 19 residues in the CDR3. The germline V gene encodes CDR1 SNHLY and CDR2 FYNNEI. Between the trimmed V and J ends, which lost 10 bases and 0 bases, there was a span of 31 bases. The CDR3 DNA reads TGTGCCACCTCCATAACGGGACATTCGGTGCGAGAAAGCTCCTACGAGCAGTACTTC. This codes for CATSITGHSVRESSYEQYF.

V is TRBV2 and J is TRBJ2-5; D may be TRBD1 (5 bases). With the DNA end fitting TRBJ2-7 better, the J assignment may be wrong. The germline V gene encodes CDR1 SNHLY and CDR2 FYNNEI. The CDR3 is made up of 12 amino acids. CDR3 sequence: CASHTGSYEQYF. The CDR3, as DNA: TGTGCCAGCCACACAGGCTCCTACGAGCAGTACTTC.

With respect to this clone: Within the sample, other DNA sequences also encode this same CDR3. The chain uses TRBV6-5 and TRBJ1-2, with a weak D call TRBD1 (5 bases). CDR3 length equals 11 residues. The V end was cut by 4 bases, the J end by 6 bases, with 6 bases between. Germline-derived CDR1 and CDR2 are MNHEY and SVGAGI. In DNA, the CDR3 is TGTGCCAGCAGTTCGGGGGATGGCTACACCTTC. This sequence encodes CASSSGDGYTF.

This chain joins TRBV10-1 and TRBJ2-1; D unresolved. The CDR3 length is 15 residues. The V end lost 0 bases, the J end lost 0 bases, and 6 bases lay between the germline ends. Looked up from germline, CDR1 is WNHNN and CDR2 is SYGVQD (reference sequence). CDR3 sequence (DNA): TGCGCCAGCAGTGAGTCGTTCTACTCCTACAATGAGCAGTTCTTC. This translates into CASSESFYSYNEQFF.

This chain connects TRBV7-9 to TRBJ2-7; no definite D call. The V gene lost 0 bases and the J gene lost 3 bases, with 6 bases spanning the gap. The germline V gene has CDR1 SEHNR and CDR2 FQNEAQ (reference sequence). This CDR3 is 13 amino acids long. This CDR3 reads CASSLAYGYEQYF. The CDR3 nucleotides read TGTGCCAGCAGCTTAGCATATGGCTACGAGCAGTACTTC.

The chain combines TRBV6-5 with TRBJ2-5; possible D gene TRBD1, 6 bases. The J call is doubtful: the DNA matches TRBJ2-7 better. The CDR3 contains 15 residues. Germline lookup yields CDR1 MNHEY and CDR2 SVGAGI. CDR3 nucleotides: TGTGCCAGCAGTTACGTTTCGGACAGCCCCTACGAGCAGTACTTC. Protein product: CASSYVSDSPYEQYF.

This clone was observed a single time. The chain is built from TRBV19 and TRBJ1-5; D gene ambiguous. Germline V gene lookup returns CDR1 LNHDA and CDR2 SQIVND (reference sequence). Trimming removed 7 bases at V and 2 bases at J, with 15 bases between. The CDR3 covers 15 residues. The CDR3 sequence is CASTATAGGNQPQHF. The CDR3 nucleotides are TGTGCCAGTACCGCGACGGCTGGAGGCAATCAGCCCCAGCATTTT.

The chain employs TRBV11-3 and TRBJ2-1; TRBD1 or TRBD2 may be the D gene (5 bases each). CDR1 is SGHNT, CDR2 YENEEA, per germline. V shed 5 bases and J shed 7 bases, with 9 bases lying between them. The CDR3 runs to 12 residues. The CDR3 DNA reads as TGTGCCAGCAGCGGTGAGGGGAATGAGCAGTTCTTC. This encodes CASSGEGNEQFF.

J is TRBJ1-5 and V is TRBV27; tentative D call: TRBD1 (6 bases). V lost 5 bases, J lost 9 bases, and 14 bases lay in between. Germline V CDR1 and CDR2: MNHEY, SMNVEV (reference sequence). The CDR3 is 13 residues long. CDR3 amino acids: CASSDRMLGPQHF. In nucleotides, the CDR3 is TGTGCCAGCAGTGACAGGATGCTGGGGCCCCAGCATTTT.

This chain links TRBV7-9 with TRBJ2-2; D is ambiguous. Between the trimmed V and J ends, which lost 6 bases and 4 bases, there was a span of 18 bases. The germline CDR1 and CDR2 sequences are SEHNR and FQNEAQ (reference sequence). This CDR3 spans 16 amino acids. In nucleotides, the CDR3 is TGTGCCAGCAGACCGGGTCAGTTGGTTGGCACCGGGGAGCTGTTTTTT. Its translation: CASRPGQLVGTGELFF.

The chain has TRBV5-5 and TRBJ2-6, with unresolved D. Germline loops: CDR1 SGHKS, CDR2 YYEKEE (reference sequence). The germline V and J ends were trimmed by 3 bases and 0 bases, with 7 bases remaining between them. This CDR3 is built from 15 residues. The DNA for the CDR3 is TGTGCCAGCAGCTCCAGCTACTCTGGGGCCAACGTCCTGACTTTC. This translates into CASSSSYSGANVLTF.

The chain links TRBV6-5 to TRBJ2-1; possibly TRBD1 or TRBD2 for D (6 bases each). This CDR3 is 15 amino acids long. Germline V gene sequence: CDR1 MNHEY, CDR2 SVGAGI. V shed 6 bases and J shed 5 bases, with 17 bases lying between them. The CDR3 DNA reads as TGTGCCAGCAGCCCGATAGGAGGGGGACACAATGAGCAGTTCTTC. This encodes CASSPIGGGHNEQFF.

The gene calls are TRBV27 and TRBJ1-6, with D perhaps matching TRBD1 (5 bases). Germline V gene lookup returns CDR1 MNHEY and CDR2 SMNVEV (reference sequence). Trimming stripped 3 bases from V and 8 bases from J, with 14 bases between. The CDR3 has 15 amino acids. The CDR3 DNA reads as TGTGCCAGCAGTTTGGAGTTGCCAGGGTATTCACCCCTCCACTTT. Translating gives CASSLELPGYSPLHF.

The genes are TRBV7-9 and TRBJ1-1; 10 nucleotides line up with TRBD1. CDR3 length: 15 amino acids. Germline-derived CDR1 and CDR2 are SEHNR and FQNEAQ (reference sequence). With 3 bases clipped from V and 4 bases from J, the junction kept 5 bases outside the gene matches. In DNA, the CDR3 is TGTGCCAGCAGCTTCCCGACAGGGGGCATCACTGAAGCTTTCTTT. Its translation is CASSFPTGGITEAFF.

The chain links TRBV14 to TRBJ1-1, with D unresolved. The CDR3 has 11 residues. CDR1 is SGHDN, CDR2 FVKESK, per germline. V was shortened by 3 bases and J by 1 base, with 0 bases between the two germline ends. The CDR3 DNA reads as TGTGCCAGCAGCCAGAACACTGAAGCTTTCTTT. Its protein is CASSQNTEAFF.

This chain links TRBV9 with TRBJ2-1; possible D gene TRBD2, 6 bases. Germline V gene lookup returns CDR1 SGDLS and CDR2 YYNGEE. V was cut by 6 bases and J by 5 bases, with 18 bases left in between. CDR3 length: 15 residues. The CDR3 nucleotides read TGTGCCAGCACCGAGAGGGGCGGGACCAACAATGAGCAGTTCTTC. This codes for CASTERGGTNNEQFF.

V and J are TRBV5-4 and TRBJ2-7; 7 bases are shared with TRBD2. The CDR3 spans 14 residues. CDR1 and CDR2 from the germline V gene are SGHNT and YYREEE (reference sequence). V dropped 4 bases and J dropped 5; count of bases not matched to a gene: 9. DNA for the CDR3: TGTGCCAGCAGCCCCGAGCGGGATGCCGACGAGCAGTACTTC. Its protein is CASSPERDADEQYF. The variable domain in full, with the rest retrieved from reference TRBV5-4 and TRBJ2-7, is ETGVTQSPTHLIKTRGQQVTLRCSSQSGHNTVSWYQQALGQGPQFIFQYYREEENGRGNFPPRFSGLQFPNYSSELNVNALELDDSALYLCASSPERDADEQYFGPGTRLTVT.

The gene calls are TRBV25-1 and TRBJ2-7; a possible D gene is TRBD2 (5 bases). There are 16 residues in the CDR3. The V gene's germline CDR1 is MGHDK and CDR2 SYGVNS. Trimming cost V 3 bases and J 2 bases, with 17 bases left between them. CDR3 sequence: CASSELSEGATYEQYF. Here the CDR3 DNA reads TGTGCCAGCAGTGAGCTATCAGAGGGAGCGACCTACGAGCAGTACTTC.

The chain joins TRBV27 to TRBJ2-5; 10 positions agree with TRBD1. V dropped 2 bases and J dropped 5; count of bases not matched to a gene: 8. This CDR3 has 16 residues. The V gene's germline CDR1 is MNHEY and CDR2 SMNVEV (reference sequence). For the CDR3, the DNA is TGTGCCAGCAGTTTAGGTATCGGGACAGGGGTCGAGACCCAGTACTTC. Its protein product is CASSLGIGTGVETQYF.

The V and J genes are TRBV28 and TRBJ2-7; 10 bases line up with TRBD2. Germline-derived CDR1 and CDR2 are MDHEN and SYDVKM. With V trimmed by 6 bases and J by 5 bases, 13 bases remained unmatched. The CDR3 is 16 amino acids. CDR3 sequence: CASSPLAGEEPDEQYF. The CDR3 DNA sequence: TGTGCCAGCAGCCCTCTAGCGGGAGAGGAACCCGACGAGCAGTACTTC.

The chain couples TRBV15 to TRBJ2-7; D gene unclear. V was trimmed by 6 bases and J by 6 bases, leaving 18 bases between them. Germline V gives CDR1 LNHNV, CDR2 YYDKDF (reference sequence). This CDR3 spans 14 amino acids. DNA for the CDR3: TGTGCCACCAGGCCCACTTCAGGATGGCGCGAGCAGTACTTC. This encodes CATRPTSGWREQYF.

The chain recombines TRBV10-3 with TRBJ1-1; D is undetermined. CDR1 and CDR2 (germline): ENHRY, SYGVKD. The CDR3 extends over 11 amino acids. Trimming shortened V by 11 bases and J by 8 bases, and 15 bases separated the two germline ends. The CDR3 region is CAAGSGDEAFF. The DNA of the CDR3 is TGTGCCGCCGGTTCGGGAGACGAAGCTTTCTTT.